Presented here are 10 T cell receptor beta chains from one specimen sequenced in a study of blood T cell repertoires in COVID-19. The table came from immunoSEQ multiplex PCR; TCRdb's copy has only in-frame clones and leaves some out. The profile covers about 130,000 clones, with roughly 72% appearing a single time and 11% taken by the ten largest. What was sequenced was peripheral blood. Receptors were obtained from a human donor in a cohort sampled during active COVID-19.

The gene calls are TRBV30 and TRBJ1-3, with a tentative D call TRBD1 (5 bases). V lost 7 bases and J 4 bases, leaving 17 bases between the germline ends. CDR1 and CDR2 (germline): GTSNPN, SVGIG (reference sequence). The CDR3 spans 14 residues. CDR3 amino acids: CASPGQGRGNTIYF. The CDR3 DNA sequence: TGTGCCTCCCCTGGTCAGGGAAGAGGAAACACCATATATTTT. Complete variable domain (other parts from reference TRBV30 and TRBJ1-3): SQTIHQWPATLVQPVGSPLSLECTVEGTSNPNLYWYRQAAGRGLQLLFYSVGIGQISSEVPQNLSASRPQDRQFILSSKKLLLSDSGFYLCASPGQGRGNTIYFGEGSWLTVV.

This chain joins TRBV27 and TRBJ1-1; no reliable D call. The CDR3 extends over 14 amino acids. Per germline, CDR1 MNHEY and CDR2 SMNVEV (reference sequence). Trimming took 5 bases from V and 4 from J, leaving 14 bases between them. This CDR3 reads CASSMQVSSTEAFF. The CDR3 region has the DNA TGTGCCAGCAGTATGCAGGTAAGCAGCACTGAAGCTTTCTTT.

The chain uses TRBV25-1 and TRBJ2-7; maybe TRBD2 (8 bases). This CDR3 has 14 residues. Per germline, CDR1 MGHDK and CDR2 SYGVNS. Trimming removed 2 bases from V and 6 bases from J, with 14 bases in between. The CDR3 bases are TGTGCCAGCAGTGAACGGGAGGGGGCGAGCGAGCAGTACTTC. Translated: CASSEREGASEQYF.

This sequence joins TRBV28 and TRBJ2-7; D is undetermined. Germline V gene sequence: CDR1 MDHEN, CDR2 SYDVKM. The CDR3 sequence is 15 residues long. V was trimmed by 0 bases and J by 4 bases, leaving 13 bases between them. CDR3 protein: CASSLWVIDGYEQYF. Written as DNA, the CDR3 is TGTGCCAGCAGTTTATGGGTTATCGACGGGTACGAGCAGTACTTC. The variable domain in full, with the rest retrieved from reference TRBV28 and TRBJ2-7, is DVKVTQSSRYLVKRTGEKVFLECVQDMDHENMFWYRQDPGLGLRLIYFSYDVKMKEKGDIPEGYSVSREKKERFSLILESASTNQTSMYLCASSLWVIDGYEQYFGPGTRLTVT.

The chain is built from TRBV11-3 and TRBJ2-5; D remains unclear. Germline CDR1 is SGHNT and CDR2 is YENEEA. CDR3 length: 13 amino acids. Trimming took 1 base from V and 7 from J, leaving 10 bases between them. The CDR3 DNA reads as TGTGCCAGCAGCTTAGGTGGGTCGGGGACCCAGTACTTC. It codes for CASSLGGSGTQYF.

V is TRBV11-2 and J is TRBJ1-2; 8 bases match TRBD1. Germline lookup yields CDR1 SGHAT and CDR2 FQNNGV. CDR3 size: 15 residues. The junction had 7 bases not matched to a gene; V was cut back by 4 bases and J by 3 bases. The CDR3 DNA reads TGTGCCAGCAGCTCACCCGGACAGGGAGACTATGGCTACACCTTC. It specifies CASSSPGQGDYGYTF.

The chain links TRBV2 to TRBJ1-4, with D unresolved. The V and J ends lost 8 bases and 3 bases respectively, with 16 bases between them. Germline V gene lookup returns CDR1 SNHLY and CDR2 FYNNEI. The CDR3 totals 15 residues. The CDR3 spells CASRAGNSPNEKLFF. The DNA for the CDR3 is TGTGCCAGCCGCGCCGGGAACAGCCCTAATGAAAAACTGTTTTTT.

This clone was detected only once. V and J are TRBV2 and TRBJ2-7; 8 bases agree with TRBD1. In germline, CDR1 is SNHLY, CDR2 FYNNEI. J lost 0 bases, V lost 6 bases, and 4 bases had no gene match. CDR3 length: 14 amino acids. CDR3 nucleotide sequence: TGTGCCAGCAGACGGGACAGGAACTCCTACGAGCAGTACTTC. This sequence encodes CASRRDRNSYEQYF.

This clone showed up many times. The chain carries TRBV19 and TRBJ2-1, with D perhaps TRBD2 (6 bases). The CDR3 loop spans 16 amino acids. Per the germline V gene, CDR1 is LNHDA and CDR2 is SQIVND (reference sequence). The germline V and J ends were trimmed by 2 bases and 0 bases, with 11 bases remaining between them. The CDR3 DNA reads TGTGCCAGTAGTATAAGAGGCGGGGCCTCCTACAATGAGCAGTTCTTC. Its protein is CASSIRGGASYNEQFF.

V gene TRBV7-9 combines with J gene TRBJ2-7, with 12 bases lining up with TRBD2. Germline CDR1 SEHNR, CDR2 FQNEAQ (reference sequence). CDR3 size: 14 residues. V lost 4 bases, J lost 4 bases, and 2 bases stayed unmatched. CDR3 amino acids: CASSSLAGGYEQYF. For the CDR3, the DNA is TGTGCCAGCAGCTCACTAGCGGGGGGTTACGAGCAGTACTTC.